Listed below are T cell receptor beta chains from one sample, sequenced in a study of blood T cells in healthy people across ages. Using its own MiXCR run on the 5' RACE reads, TCRdb lists one record per CDR3 protein. The sample consists of about 1,400,000 distinct CDR3 sequences, roughly 45% of them appearing once. Sequenced sample: blood. All receptors derive from a woman aged 18-29 years in good health. CDR3s include the opening cysteine and the closing phenylalanine or tryptophan. The size of a clone is reported for some rows only, either as once, few or many, or as a class for expanded clones.

clone_size v_call cdr3_aa
once TRBV3-1 CASSQSRRGRGYTQYF
NA TRBV5-5 CASSRRTGTDYGYIF
NA TRBV2 CASRSGQNFQGYTF
NA TRBV6-5 CASRDHKDTEAFF
few TRBV2 CASKTVRASDYGYTF
NA TRBV5-1 CASSSGPSISPGQFF
NA TRBV2 CASSGGQGLLYGYTF
NA TRBV7-9 CASSLEPLGGQYF
NA TRBV29-1 CGVVGENYGYTF
many TRBV5-1 CASSLGSGQVTYGYTF
NA TRBV28 CASSTDRAGSNYGYTF
NA TRBV12-3/TRBV12-4 CASSRRTGMNTEAFF
few TRBV27 CASSPLAVPYNEQFF
many TRBV7-2 CASSRTGQYTDTQYF
NA TRBV7-8 CAGSLAPGVTEAFF
once TRBV9 CASSAQGAISTDTQYF
NA TRBV7-2 CASSLDRGVRFF
NA TRBV6-2/TRBV6-3 CASSYSISDEQFF
few TRBV7-2 CASSLGTVLQETQYF
NA TRBV7-2 CASSPPGLAGGLETQYF
many TRBV4-2 CASSQGEGSYEQYF
few TRBV24-1 CATSDFQERLAGGRETQYF
NA TRBV20-1 CSAEPGLALYEQYF
NA TRBV24-1 CATGRESAISTDTQYF
once TRBV29-1 CSVDRTEHGDEQFF
many TRBV29-1 CSVYFLGAIAGYTF
NA TRBV20-1 CSGRPLATDTQYF
NA TRBV5-1 CASTQTPGQGYEQYF
NA TRBV20-1 CSASPGPKGYEQYF
NA TRBV11-2 CASSFTGTETQYF
NA TRBV2 CASSETRTGITEAFF
NA TRBV4-1 CASSQVTYWDSAGNTQYF
NA TRBV5-1 CASSFDRPTDTQYF
NA TRBV28 CASSWQFYGYTF
NA TRBV2 CASTFSTGEETQYF
NA TRBV6-5 CASSYAQGATEAFF
NA TRBV20-1 CSARASGLSSYNEQFF
NA TRBV12-3/TRBV12-4 CASRKQGIYGYTF
few TRBV12-3/TRBV12-4 CASSLVLSEAFF
NA TRBV12-3/TRBV12-4 CASSSSFERDSYNEQYF
NA TRBV30 CASRWGHWGYTF
NA TRBV10-3 CAISDEGLAGIYEQYF
many TRBV29-1 CSVGTVLTHEQYF
NA TRBV9 CASSPGTHEAFF
NA TRBV27 CASTQGPNSPLHF
NA TRBV15 CATSGGRWDNSYEQYF
NA TRBV6-6 CASQAGGLGMGYEQYF
NA TRBV7-2 CASSLGWGGRALETQYF
NA TRBV2 CASSAAWLEEENIQYF
NA TRBV28 CASSDAGGISYKQYF
few TRBV20-1 CSARGLRAGLSTDTQYF
NA TRBV30 CAWSGGAGNEQFF
few TRBV29-1 CSVVGEYNEQFF
NA TRBV10-3 CAISGGLNSYEQYF
few TRBV28 CASKPRRGQNIQYF
few TRBV20-1 CSARVVGRTEAFF